The following is a TCR beta chain sequence with its context. Exclusions: uncontrolled infection, other autoimmune disease, pregnancy, lactation. Using RNA transcripts as the source, TCR beta CDR3 regions were amplified. A set of HTBI primers served as the primers for a first-round RT-PCR of the TCR CDR3. Via MiXCR, TCRdb re-called the multiplex PCR reads, giving one row per CDR3 protein. The sample carries roughly 400,000 distinct CDR3 sequences, around 15% recorded once. The sample originates from a study of T cells in Graves' hyperthyroidism and ophthalmopathy. Per the germline V gene, CDR1 is WNHNN and CDR2 is SYGVQD (reference sequence). With 4 bases clipped from V and 6 bases from J, the junction kept 14 bases outside the gene matches. This CDR3 is built from 16 residues.

The origin of this receptor is a man aged 50-59 years with Graves' ophthalmopathy. This chain joins TRBV10-1 and TRBJ2-7, with TRBD1 identical over 8 bases. Material for sequencing was blood. The CDR3 loop reads CASSAPLGQGDSEQYF. As DNA, the CDR3 is TGCGCCAGCAGTGCCCCACTAGGACAGGGAGATTCCGAGCAGTACTTC.